This TCR beta chain was identified during a study of PD-L1 blockade in urothelial cancer. Study-level information: The median number of T cells present in blood samples was about 140,000. General study findings and limits: Durable benefit was linked to greater 3-week expansion of tumor-associated blood clones.

As to this clone: Its antigen is not known.

Trimming took off 0 bases at V and 4 bases at J, with 8 bases between the two ends. This CDR3 comprises 13 residues. Germline V lookup: CDR1 SGHKS, CDR2 YYEKEE (reference sequence). Samples were collected from each patient before treatment and during treatment. Each patient gave between 1 and 8 of them in total. TCR analog templates of synthetic origin were spiked into each PCR. Assay: immunoSEQ multiplex PCR; the TCRdb copy retains only in-frame clones and omits some. There are more than 35,000 clones in the sample; roughly 78% occur only once, and around 2.9% lies in the top ten. V and J are TRBV5-5 and TRBJ2-7, with D perhaps TRBD2 (6 bases). The sample here was PBMCs, taken around atezolizumab (anti-PD-L1) treatment. The TCR comes from a man aged 65-85 years with urothelial cancer. The CDR3 DNA reads TGTGCCAGCAGCTTGGTGGGGAGGTACGAGCAGTACTTC. Encoded protein: CASSLVGRYEQYF.